This TCR beta chain originates from a study of T cells after yellow fever vaccination. Notes on the study in general: Contaminants from the bulk population, in the form of abundant clonotypes, could be found in FACS-sorted repertoires.

In germline, CDR1 is DFQATT, CDR2 SNEGSKA (reference sequence). With V trimmed by 6 bases and J by 5 bases, 10 bases remained unmatched. There are 14 residues in the CDR3. Each CDR3 protein gets one entry after TCRdb re-called the 5' RACE reads with MiXCR. The data contain 300,000 to 350,000 distinct CDR3 sequences, 4% to 5.5% of them singletons. This clonotype appeared many times. Its target is unknown. The receptor was derived from a man between 18 and 35 years old who received the YFV17D yellow fever vaccine. V is TRBV20-1 and J is TRBJ2-5; 9 positions agree with TRBD1. The source material was PBMCs, sampled 15 days after the yellow fever booster vaccination. The CDR3 is CSAPSPGTGETQYF. The CDR3 DNA reads as TGCAGTGCACCAAGCCCAGGGACAGGGGAGACCCAGTACTTC.